This TCR beta chain originates from a study of beta chain features in type 1 diabetes. General study results and limits: Type 1 diabetes patients had fewer VDJ junction insertions and more deletions. The study left unresolved whether HLA type influences TCRB rearrangement. When cDNA is sequenced, cells with high TCR expression could be over-represented. There was a moderate but significant shortening of TCRB CDR3s in all four CD4+ subsets of Type 1 diabetes patients.

The CDR3 spans 15 residues. Trimming cost V 0 bases and J 6 bases, with 13 bases left between them. Per the germline V gene, CDR1 is MNHEY and CDR2 is SVGAGI. This clone has more than one count but fewer than ten. Its antigen is as yet unknown. Expressed TCRB transcripts got sequenced, as all isolated RNA was reverse transcribed. TCRdb's copy holds only in-frame clones and misses some; the assay was immunoSEQ multiplex PCR. The sample comprises 150,000 or so clones, roughly 9.3% of which are singletons, and 0.5% to 0.65% rests with the top ten. The clonotype was recovered from a woman aged 35 to 49 in good health. Source material: central memory CD4+ T cells from blood. The V and J genes are TRBV6-5 and TRBJ2-3; no reliable D call. DNA of the CDR3: TGTGCCAGCAGTTACTCTCTGGTCGCGGATGATACGCAGTATTTT. Residues: CASSYSLVADDTQYF.